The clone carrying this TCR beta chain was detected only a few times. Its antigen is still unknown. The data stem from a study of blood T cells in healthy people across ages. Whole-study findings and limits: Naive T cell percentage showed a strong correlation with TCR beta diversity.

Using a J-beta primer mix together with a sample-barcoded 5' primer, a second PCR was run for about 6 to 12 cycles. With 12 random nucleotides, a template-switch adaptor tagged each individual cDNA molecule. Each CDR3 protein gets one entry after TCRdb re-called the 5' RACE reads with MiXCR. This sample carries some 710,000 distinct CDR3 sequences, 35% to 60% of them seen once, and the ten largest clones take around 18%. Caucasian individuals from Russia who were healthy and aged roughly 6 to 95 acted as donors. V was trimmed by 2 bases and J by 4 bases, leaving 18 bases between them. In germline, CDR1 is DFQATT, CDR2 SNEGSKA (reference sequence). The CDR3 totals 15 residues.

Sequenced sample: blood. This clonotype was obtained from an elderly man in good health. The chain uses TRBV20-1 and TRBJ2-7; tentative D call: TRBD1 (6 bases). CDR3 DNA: TGCAGTGCTAGAAACCCCGGGACAAAGTCATACGAGCAGTACTTC. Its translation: CSARNPGTKSYEQYF.